Here is one TCR beta chain with its context. This clonotype was detected a few times. No cognate antigen has been identified for it. No much larger clonotype is one base removed from it; base qualities were not supplied. The meaning of the sample's treatment or condition label: live attenuated yellow fever vaccine strain. At every blood-draw timepoint, two biological replicates of bulk PBMCs were collected. PBMCs were isolated from peripheral blood using a standard Ficoll-Paque protocol. TriZol was used to extract RNA from bulk PBMCs, from CD4 and CD8 fractions, and from dextramer-positive and dextramer-negative fractions. This entry is derived from a study of T cells after yellow fever vaccination (dated by TCRdb to the late 2010s). For context, the study as a whole: Libraries from fractions with low cell numbers were prepared with the SMART-Seq v4 Ultra Low Input RNA kit. Bulk TCR alpha and beta repertoires were sequenced longitudinally to track T-cell clones before and after primary and booster YFV17D yellow fever vaccination. Two healthy male donors, one aged 18 to 29 and one aged 30 to 39 years, were included in the cohort. Bulk PBMC replicates and cell subsets were isolated from blood drawn at multiple timepoints before and after both primary and secondary immunization. The paper's findings and limits, for the study overall: A small fraction of clonotypes appeared in both the CD4 and CD8 compartments, likely as a result of convergent recombination. The secondary T-cell response was weaker than the primary response but faster, peaking on day 5 instead of day 15. Computational filtering was needed because FACS-sorted repertoires could contain abundant contaminating clonotypes from the bulk population. The study included only a couple of donors, which limits how far the findings can be generalized. After the booster, most clones that had expanded after primary vaccination were detected again (nearly 98% of CD4 and more than 85% of CD8), suggesting broad maintenance of memory.

The germline V gene supplies CDR1 SGDLS and CDR2 YYNGEE. The CDR3 sequence holds 15 residues, the cysteine and phenylalanine included. Only the CDR3 portion is preserved as DNA: 45 bases, with reading frame beginning at the first base. Trimming at the junction amounts to 0 bases on V and 2 bases on J, and the germline ends lie 10 bases apart. TCR cDNA was synthesized by 5'RACE template switching, through which a universal primer site and unique molecular identifiers were introduced. cDNA synthesis was primed from both the TCR alpha and TCR beta constant segments. Two PCR steps were used to amplify libraries, with sample barcodes and sequencing adapters being added in the second step. Sequencing of libraries was done on Illumina HiSeq 2500 (2x100 bp) or NovaSeq (2x150 bp). Per the source publication's procedure: Reads were demultiplexed and collapsed into UMI consensus sequences with MIGEC, and V(D)J alignment was performed with MiXCR. Vaccine-responding clonotypes were defined with edgeR using replicate PBMC samples, requiring FDR below 0.01 and a log2 fold change above 5 up to day 15. CD4 or CD8 identity was assigned to each bulk clonotype according to whether the clonotype was present at higher abundance in the sequenced CD4 repertoire or the sequenced CD8 repertoire. TCRdb passed the public sequencing reads through fastp at Q25 and MiXCR, retaining productive beta sequences. Identical CDR3 proteins give one entry, which carries the most common genes and DNA. None of the V and J calls come from the authors' own analysis; TCRdb made them. In all, the sample holds hundreds of thousands of distinct CDR3 sequences, and about 9.9% of those were seen once. Of the sample, roughly 18% falls within the top ten clones.

The sample here was PBMCs, taken on the day of the first yellow fever vaccination. The chain is encoded by TRBV9 joined to TRBJ2-3; a confident D gene designation cannot be given. The sequence was collected from a man aged 18 to 35 who received the YFV17D yellow fever vaccine. The CDR3 here reads CASSVGVGSTDTQYF. In nucleotide form, the sequence is TGTGCCAGCAGCGTAGGAGTGGGGTCCACAGATACGCAGTATTTT.